These 15 T cell receptor beta chains were all obtained from the same sample, sequenced in a study of cytomegalovirus exposure and HLA in healthy donors. With 60 Vbeta and 13 Jbeta primers, the PCR was carried out. Measured with immunoSEQ multiplex PCR; TCRdb has only the in-frame clones, and not every one. The table records about 190,000 clones, roughly 80% of them present only once. Sequencing input: PBMCs. The receptors were gathered from a woman in her 50s in good health and CMV-seropositive.

The CDR3 sequence is CASSYGVGAGTDTQYF. Here the CDR3 DNA reads TGTGCCAGCAGTTACGGGGTGGGGGCCGGCACAGATACGCAGTATTTT. V and J are TRBV6-5 and TRBJ2-3, with D perhaps TRBD1 (6 bases). Germline assignment: CDR1 MNHEY and CDR2 SVGAGI. This CDR3 spans 16 amino acids. V was shortened by 2 bases and J by 1 base, with 13 bases between the two germline ends.

This clone was picked up one time. The chain is built from TRBV5-6 and TRBJ1-2; D not resolved. The CDR3 spans 13 residues. With 2 bases removed from V and 1 base from J, the gap between germline ends came to 6 bases. Per germline, CDR1 SGHDT and CDR2 YYEEEE. The CDR3 DNA reads TGTGCCAGCAGCTTACAGAATAACTATGGCTACACCTTC. This encodes CASSLQNNYGYTF.

This clone has only a few counts. The V gene is TRBV9, the J gene TRBJ2-2; 9 nucleotides line up with TRBD1. In germline, CDR1 is SGDLS, CDR2 YYNGEE. The length of the CDR3 is 16 residues. J was trimmed by 7 bases and V by 2 bases; bases with no gene match: 9. The CDR3 DNA sequence: TGTGCCAGCAGCGTTGTCGGGACAGGGTTTATCGGGGAGCTGTTTTTT. It codes for CASSVVGTGFIGELFF.

The V gene is TRBV5-4, the J gene TRBJ2-5; 9 bases map to TRBD1. V lost 5 bases and J lost 4; bases outside the gene matches: 6. The CDR3 is made up of 14 amino acids. Germline V gives CDR1 SGHNT, CDR2 YYREEE (reference sequence). CDR3: CASRPGQGTETQYF. The CDR3 nucleotides read TGTGCCAGCAGACCGGGACAGGGTACAGAGACCCAGTACTTC. The whole variable domain, filled in from reference TRBV5-4 and TRBJ2-5, reads ETGVTQSPTHLIKTRGQQVTLRCSSQSGHNTVSWYQQALGQGPQFIFQYYREEENGRGNFPPRFSGLQFPNYSSELNVNALELDDSALYLCASRPGQGTETQYFGPGTRLLVL.

This chain links TRBV4-2 with TRBJ2-3, with 10 nucleotides matching TRBD2. V lost 1 base, J lost 6 bases, and 4 bases stayed unmatched. This CDR3 is 15 amino acids long. Germline V lookup: CDR1 LGHNA, CDR2 YNFKEQ. The CDR3 is CASSQGVSGGDTQYF. The DNA of the CDR3 is TGTGCCAGCAGCCAAGGGGTTAGCGGGGGGGATACGCAGTATTTT.

This clone was recorded only once. The chain employs TRBV28 and TRBJ2-1, with 9 bases identical to TRBD1. CDR3 length: 15 amino acids. Trimming at V came to 6 bases and at J to 4 bases, leaving 7 bases not matched to a gene. The germline gives CDR1 MDHEN, CDR2 SYDVKM. CDR3 protein: CASRLGTGPYNEQFF. The CDR3 DNA sequence: TGTGCCAGCAGACTGGGGACAGGGCCTTACAATGAGCAGTTCTTC.

This clone was seen a few times. The chain carries TRBV18 and TRBJ1-1; D might be TRBD1 (5 bases). V dropped 5 bases and J dropped 1 base, with 8 bases sitting between them. There are 13 residues in the CDR3. Germline V gene sequence: CDR1 KGHSH, CDR2 LQKENI. The CDR3 region has the DNA TGTGCCAGCTCAGAAGGGGCGAACACTGAAGCTTTCTTT. It encodes CASSEGANTEAFF. The variable domain in full, with the rest retrieved from reference TRBV18 and TRBJ1-1, is NAGVMQNPRHLVRRRGQEARLRCSPMKGHSHVYWYRQLPEEGLKFMVYLQKENIIDESGMPKERFSAEFPKEGPSILRIQQVVRGDSAAYFCASSEGANTEAFFGQGTRLTVV.

This sequence joins TRBV2 and TRBJ2-2; no clear D gene. The germline CDR1 and CDR2 sequences are SNHLY and FYNNEI. The CDR3 is 14 residues long. Trimming pared 4 bases from V and 1 base from J, leaving 7 bases between. This CDR3 reads CASSGSRNTGELFF. CDR3 DNA sequence: TGTGCCAGCAGTGGCTCGCGGAACACCGGGGAGCTGTTTTTT.

The genes are TRBV11-2 and TRBJ2-1; 11 nucleotides match TRBD1. The CDR3 has 15 residues. Losses at the gene ends were 7 bases for V and 1 base for J; bases not matched to a gene: 3. Germline values: CDR1 SGHAT, CDR2 FQNNGV. The CDR3 sequence: CASTGQGASYNEQFF. CDR3 DNA: TGTGCCAGCACCGGACAGGGGGCGTCCTACAATGAGCAGTTCTTC. The full variable domain, completed using reference TRBV11-2 and TRBJ2-1, is EAGVAQSPRYKIIEKRQSVAFWCNPISGHATLYWYQQILGQGPKLLIQFQNNGVVDDSQLPKDRFSAERLKGVDSTLKIQPAKLEDSAVYLCASTGQGASYNEQFFGPGTRLTVL.

The V gene is TRBV7-2, the J gene TRBJ2-5; D is uncertain. The germline gives CDR1 SGHTA, CDR2 FQGNSA. The V and J ends lost 5 bases and 2 bases respectively, with 12 bases between them. The CDR3 extends over 14 amino acids. CDR3: CASSKNAWQETQYF. DNA for the CDR3: TGTGCCAGCAGCAAGAACGCGTGGCAAGAGACCCAGTACTTC.

The genes are TRBV27 and TRBJ2-3, with a tentative D call TRBD2 (6 bases). CDR1 is MNHEY and CDR2 is SMNVEV in the germline V gene (reference sequence). This CDR3 contains 15 residues. V dropped 1 base and J dropped 2 bases, with 10 bases sitting between them. CDR3 in DNA: TGTGCCAGCAGTTTATTCGGCGGGGACACAGATACGCAGTATTTT. Its protein product is CASSLFGGDTDTQYF.

The V call is TRBV11-2, the J call TRBJ2-3; 11 bases are a match to TRBD2. The CDR3 is made up of 16 amino acids. The germline V gene has CDR1 SGHAT and CDR2 FQNNGV. The V gene end was trimmed by 4 bases and the J gene end by 3 bases; junction bases not matched to a gene: 6. CDR3 region: CASSSGLAGLTDTQYF. The CDR3 DNA is TGTGCCAGCAGCTCCGGACTAGCGGGCCTAACAGATACGCAGTATTTT.

The table lists this clone with a few counts. The rearrangement links TRBV5-6 to TRBJ2-1; TRBD1 aligns across 9 bases. The germline V gene has CDR1 SGHDT and CDR2 YYEEEE. With 2 bases clipped from V and 10 bases from J, the junction kept 16 bases outside the gene matches. The CDR3 loop spans 17 amino acids. Written as DNA, the CDR3 is TGTGCCAGCAGCTTTCCCCCTGACCGGGACAGGGTCGTAGAGCAGTTCTTC. This encodes CASSFPPDRDRVVEQFF.

This sequence joins TRBV27 and TRBJ2-5, with 12 bases lining up with TRBD2. J lost 5 bases, V lost 5 bases, and 6 bases had no gene match. Germline loops: CDR1 MNHEY, CDR2 SMNVEV (reference sequence). The CDR3 runs to 15 residues. Here the CDR3 DNA reads TGTGCCAGCAGTACTAGCGGGGGGCCGTGGGAGACCCAGTACTTC. The encoded protein is CASSTSGGPWETQYF.

This chain uses TRBV7-3 with TRBJ2-5, with TRBD1 matching over 9 bases. The CDR3 length is 14 residues. V gave up 4 bases and J gave up 5 bases; unmatched junction bases: 5. Germline V gives CDR1 SGHTA, CDR2 FQGTGA. This CDR3 is CASSSGQGRETQYF. Written as DNA, the CDR3 is TGTGCCAGCAGCTCGGGACAGGGACGGGAGACCCAGTACTTC. The whole variable domain, remainder taken from reference TRBV7-3 and TRBJ2-5, is GAGVSQTPSNKVTEKGKYVELRCDPISGHTALYWYRQSLGQGPEFLIYFQGTGAADDSGLPNDRFFAVRPEGSVSTLKIQRTERGDSAVYLCASSSGQGRETQYFGPGTRLLVL.